This TCR beta chain appears in the sequencing data of a study of blood T cell repertoires in COVID-19. Generated by immunoSEQ multiplex PCR, the TCRdb table keeps only in-frame clones and is missing some. This sample has around 150,000 clones, with about 86% found just once. The CDR3 extends over 14 amino acids. Trimming cost V 5 bases and J 7 bases, with 17 bases left between them. Germline V gives CDR1 LNHDA, CDR2 SQIVND (reference sequence). The clonotype originates from a woman in her 70s with COVID-19, enrolled during active disease. The gene calls are TRBV19 and TRBJ1-2; weak D call: TRBD1 (6 bases). Input material: peripheral blood. CDR3 DNA: TGTGCCAGTAGTTCTGACAGGTCCCGAGGTGGCTACACCTTC. As protein: CASSSDRSRGGYTF.